One and the same sample provided the 16 T cell receptor beta chains below, sequenced in a study of beta chain features in type 1 diabetes. Whole-study results and caveats: There was a moderate but significant shortening of TCRB CDR3s in all four CD4+ subsets of Type 1 diabetes patients.

Every bit of the isolated RNA underwent reverse transcription, so sequencing read expressed TCRB transcripts. The table came from immunoSEQ multiplex PCR; TCRdb's copy has only in-frame clones and leaves some out. The sample carries roughly 280,000 clones, 24% recorded once. Their antigens are not known. Sequencing was done on a sample of naive CD4+ T cells from blood. These receptors were collected from a woman aged 25 to 45 with type 1 diabetes.

The chain joins TRBV5-1 to TRBJ1-2; the D is unclear. The CDR3 totals 12 residues. Germline values: CDR1 SGHRS, CDR2 YFSETQ. Deletions cut 4 bases from V and 4 bases from J, with 8 bases between. The CDR3 loop reads CASSPLGYGYTF. DNA of the CDR3: TGCGCCAGCAGCCCGCTCGGCTATGGCTACACCTTC.

This clone was seen more than once but under ten times. The chain joins TRBV15 to TRBJ1-2, with 8 bases aligning to TRBD1. CDR1 LNHNV and CDR2 YYDKDF come from the germline V gene (reference sequence). Losses at the gene ends were 5 bases for V and 8 bases for J; bases not matched to a gene: 7. This CDR3 region has 13 residues. The CDR3 sequence: CATSVGGTGGYTF. DNA for the CDR3: TGTGCCACCAGCGTCGGAGGGACAGGAGGCTACACCTTC.

This rearrangement joins TRBV6-5 to TRBJ1-3; D perhaps matches TRBD1 (5 bases). This CDR3 comprises 14 residues. Germline V gives CDR1 MNHEY, CDR2 SVGAGI. Trimming took 5 bases from V and 1 from J, leaving 9 bases between them. CDR3 nucleotide sequence: TGTGCCAGCAGTACCGGACAATCTGGAAACACCATATATTTT. Amino acid sequence: CASSTGQSGNTIYF.

This sequence joins TRBV7-9 and TRBJ2-3; a possible D gene is TRBD1 (5 bases). Germline CDR1 SEHNR, CDR2 FQNEAQ (reference sequence). V was clipped by 2 bases and J by 5 bases, with 11 bases between them. This CDR3 region has 14 residues. The CDR3 region is CASSLSPGIDTQYF. The CDR3 nucleotides read TGTGCCAGCAGCTTATCGCCAGGGATAGATACGCAGTATTTT.

This chain links TRBV27 with TRBJ2-1, with D possibly TRBD2 on 6 matching bases. The V gene's germline CDR1 is MNHEY and CDR2 SMNVEV (reference sequence). There are 15 residues in the CDR3. V gave up 2 bases and J gave up 6 bases, with 14 bases separating them. The CDR3 reads CASSLEVGRSNEQFF. The CDR3 nucleotides are TGTGCCAGCAGTTTAGAGGTCGGGAGAAGCAATGAGCAGTTCTTC.

The V and J genes are TRBV4-1 and TRBJ2-7; perhaps TRBD2 as D (6 bases). Trimming removed 2 bases at V and 1 base at J, with 18 bases between. CDR1 and CDR2 (germline): MGHRA, YSYEKL. The CDR3 totals 17 residues. The CDR3 sequence is CASSQLPIGRSSYEQYF. CDR3 in DNA: TGCGCCAGCAGCCAACTGCCAATAGGGAGGTCGTCCTACGAGCAGTACTTC.

The table lists this clone with a few counts. V and J are TRBV30 and TRBJ2-7; 10 bases match TRBD1. V shed 1 base and J 7 bases; nucleotides not matched to a gene: 7. Per germline, CDR1 GTSNPN and CDR2 SVGIG (reference sequence). This CDR3 comprises 14 residues. The CDR3 nucleotides are TGTGCCTGGAGTGCGAGACAGGGGGCAGGGGAGCAGTACTTC. It is translated as CAWSARQGAGEQYF.

This clone was seen a few times. The chain combines TRBV6-5 with TRBJ2-7; 7 bases agree with TRBD2. CDR3 size: 15 residues. Germline V lookup: CDR1 MNHEY, CDR2 SVGAGI. With V trimmed by 6 bases and J by 3 bases, 11 bases remained unmatched. The CDR3 region has the DNA TGTGCCAGCAGCTTAGGACCAACTAGCGACTACGAGCAGTACTTC. Its protein product is CASSLGPTSDYEQYF.

This clone came up a few times. J is TRBJ2-5 and V is TRBV7-2; TRBD1 matches 7 bases. This CDR3 is built from 15 residues. Trimming took 2 bases from V and 2 from J; bases not matched to a gene: 5. Germline V CDR1 and CDR2: SGHTA, FQGNSA. Written as DNA, the CDR3 is TGTGCCAGCAGCTTAATTGGACAGGCACAAGAGACCCAGTACTTC. Its protein is CASSLIGQAQETQYF.

The chain combines TRBV30 with TRBJ2-5, with 7 bases identical to TRBD2. This CDR3 has 14 residues. The germline gives CDR1 GTSNPN, CDR2 SVGIG (reference sequence). Trimming cost V 5 bases and J 1 base; bases outside gene matches: 7. CDR3 DNA sequence: TGTGCCTGGGCATGGGGGAGGGCCCAAGAGACCCAGTACTTC. This translates into CAWAWGRAQETQYF.

This clone was counted a few times. The chain has TRBV4-1 and TRBJ1-3, with 9 bases lining up with TRBD1. The CDR3 covers 14 residues. V trimming: 4 bases; J trimming: 7 bases; junction bases outside the gene matches: 5. The germline V gene has CDR1 MGHRA and CDR2 YSYEKL. For the CDR3, the DNA is TGCGCCAGCAGCCCGGACAGGGGAAGGAACACCATATATTTT. Amino acids: CASSPDRGRNTIYF.

This sequence joins TRBV29-1 and TRBJ2-5, with TRBD2 as a possible D gene (6 bases). CDR3 length: 14 amino acids. The V and J ends lost 3 bases and 2 bases respectively, with 13 bases between them. The V gene's germline CDR1 is SQVTM and CDR2 ANQGSEA. For the CDR3, the DNA is TGCAGCGTTGATAGGCTAGCGAATCAAGAGACCCAGTACTTC. Translating it yields CSVDRLANQETQYF.

The rearrangement uses TRBV2 and TRBJ2-7; TRBD2 matches 7 bases. Germline V CDR1 and CDR2: SNHLY, FYNNEI. The CDR3 has 15 residues. The trim removed 6 bases at V and 3 bases at J, leaving 11 bases unmatched. The CDR3 loop reads CASRKTSVDFYEQYF. The DNA for the CDR3 is TGTGCCAGCAGAAAAACTAGCGTAGACTTCTACGAGCAGTACTTC.

The chain is built from TRBV4-2 and TRBJ2-7; D is undetermined. Trimming cost V 0 bases and J 0 bases, with 9 bases left between them. The V gene's germline CDR1 is LGHNA and CDR2 YNFKEQ. The CDR3 is made up of 15 amino acids. The CDR3 reads CASSQEGHSSYEQYF. In DNA, the CDR3 is TGTGCCAGCAGCCAAGAAGGTCACAGCTCCTACGAGCAGTACTTC.

This clone showed up just a few times. This chain connects TRBV15 to TRBJ2-5; D perhaps matches TRBD2 (5 bases). The V end lost 0 bases, the J end lost 4 bases, and 15 bases lay between the germline ends. Germline CDR1 LNHNV, CDR2 YYDKDF (reference sequence). CDR3 length: 16 amino acids. The DNA for the CDR3 is TGTGCCACCAGCAGAGATCGGGGTAGATGGGGAGAGACCCAGTACTTC. Amino acids: CATSRDRGRWGETQYF.

The chain joins TRBV5-8 to TRBJ2-1, with D possibly being TRBD1 (6 bases). V gave up 0 bases and J gave up 8 bases, with 21 bases separating them. The CDR3 extends over 17 amino acids. Per germline, CDR1 SGHTS and CDR2 YDEGEE. The CDR3 coding sequence is TGTGCCAGCAGCTTGGAACAGCGAAGTTCATCAGGGGATGAGCAGTTCTTC. Protein: CASSLEQRSSSGDEQFF.